The 27 T cell receptor beta chains reported below all come from one sample, sequenced in a study of control samples from healthy donors and cancer patients. Assay used: immunoSEQ multiplex PCR; TCRdb lists only in-frame clones, some missing. The repertoire holds around 70,000 clones, with around 87% as singletons. Sequencing input: PBMCs. These receptors originate from a woman aged 50 to 60 with head and neck cancer.

The genes are TRBV5-4 and TRBJ1-3; no clear D gene. Germline V gene sequence: CDR1 SGHNT, CDR2 YYREEE (reference sequence). The V and J ends lost 5 bases and 0 bases respectively, with 9 bases between them. This CDR3 has 14 amino acids. For the CDR3, the DNA is TGTGCCAGCAGAGGCAGCCCCTCTGGAAACACCATATATTTT. This encodes CASRGSPSGNTIYF.

The rearrangement joins TRBV18 to TRBJ2-6; TRBD2 is a possible D gene (5 bases). CDR1 is KGHSH and CDR2 is LQKENI in the germline V gene. Trimming took 1 base from V and 0 from J, leaving 10 bases between them. CDR3 length: 17 amino acids. The CDR3 DNA reads TGTGCCAGCTCACCACTACCTCTAGCCTCTGGGGCCAACGTCCTGACTTTC. This gives the protein CASSPLPLASGANVLTF. Full variable domain (rest looked up from reference TRBV18 and TRBJ2-6): NAGVMQNPRHLVRRRGQEARLRCSPMKGHSHVYWYRQLPEEGLKFMVYLQKENIIDESGMPKERFSAEFPKEGPSILRIQQVVRGDSAAYFCASSPLPLASGANVLTFGAGSRLTVL.

The chain is built from TRBV6-2 or TRBV6-3 and TRBJ2-5; 11 bases map to TRBD2. Germline CDR1 reads MNHEY; CDR2 reads SVGEGT. The CDR3 has 16 residues. With V trimmed by 6 bases and J by 0 bases, 6 bases remained unmatched. Here the CDR3 reads CASSFSGGVYQETQYF. For the CDR3, the DNA is TGTGCCAGCAGCTTTAGCGGGGGGGTCTACCAAGAGACCCAGTACTTC.

The chain couples TRBV2 to TRBJ2-7, with TRBD1 as a possible D gene (6 bases). This CDR3 contains 12 residues. V was shortened by 7 bases and J by 1 base, with 8 bases between the two germline ends. CDR1 is SNHLY, CDR2 FYNNEI, per germline. CDR3 sequence (DNA): TGTGCCAGCACCCAGGGGTCCTACGAGCAGTACTTC. This encodes CASTQGSYEQYF.

The V and J genes are TRBV19 and TRBJ1-5; D possibly corresponds to TRBD1 (6 bases). Germline loops: CDR1 LNHDA, CDR2 SQIVND (reference sequence). Trimming took 5 bases from V and 9 from J, leaving 26 bases between them. The CDR3 is 17 amino acids. The CDR3 loop reads CASSDSNRAPSGGPQHF. The CDR3 DNA is TGTGCCAGTAGTGATTCCAACAGGGCTCCATCGGGGGGGCCCCAGCATTTT.

The chain links TRBV28 to TRBJ2-7, with D perhaps TRBD1 (6 bases). CDR3 length: 13 residues. V shed 2 bases and J shed 2 bases, with 7 bases lying between them. The germline CDR1 and CDR2 sequences are MDHEN and SYDVKM. Written as DNA, the CDR3 is TGTGCCAGCAGTTTACAGGGGCCCTACGAGCAGTACTTC. Amino acids: CASSLQGPYEQYF. Based on the CDR3 plus reference TRBV28 and TRBJ2-7, the full variable domain is DVKVTQSSRYLVKRTGEKVFLECVQDMDHENMFWYRQDPGLGLRLIYFSYDVKMKEKGDIPEGYSVSREKKERFSLILESASTNQTSMYLCASSLQGPYEQYFGPGTRLTVT.

V and J are TRBV30 and TRBJ2-3; 9 nucleotides match TRBD2. Germline lookup yields CDR1 GTSNPN and CDR2 SVGIG (reference sequence). V gave up 0 bases and J gave up 5 bases; unmatched junction bases: 12. The CDR3 length is 17 residues. CDR3 loop: CAWSVPRVAGGVDTQYF. The CDR3 DNA sequence: TGTGCCTGGAGTGTACCCAGGGTGGCGGGGGGGGTAGATACGCAGTATTTT.

This clone was detected a few times. This chain connects TRBV6-2 or TRBV6-3 to TRBJ2-1; D is possibly TRBD2 (5 bases). Germline loops: CDR1 MNHEY, CDR2 SVGEGT. The CDR3 is made up of 18 amino acids. The V end lost 5 bases, the J end lost 5 bases, and 25 bases lay between the germline ends. CDR3 nucleotide sequence: TGTGCCAGCAGTGTCTCTTACCCAGAGGGTAGAGAGAACAATGAGCAGTTCTTC. Its translation: CASSVSYPEGRENNEQFF.

This sequence joins TRBV12-3 or TRBV12-4 and TRBJ2-2; D not certain. The length of the CDR3 is 13 residues. The V end was cut by 1 base, the J end by 6 bases, with 6 bases between. The CDR3 reads CASSLGWSGELFF. The CDR3 region has the DNA TGTGCCAGCAGTTTAGGTTGGTCCGGGGAGCTGTTTTTT.

V gene TRBV6-6 combines with J gene TRBJ1-4; TRBD1 is a possible D gene (5 bases). This CDR3 comprises 14 residues. V dropped 5 bases and J dropped 4 bases, with 11 bases sitting between them. Germline V lookup: CDR1 MNHNY, CDR2 SVGAGI (reference sequence). CDR3 in DNA: TGTGCCAGCAGTGCCCCCCAGGGTAATGAAAAACTGTTTTTT. Amino acid sequence: CASSAPQGNEKLFF.

The chain combines TRBV5-1 with TRBJ2-1, with 8 bases aligning to TRBD2. Looked up from germline, CDR1 is SGHRS and CDR2 is YFSETQ. The length of the CDR3 is 15 residues. Trimming removed 3 bases from V and 9 bases from J; junction bases left unmatched: 11. CDR3 nucleotide sequence: TGCGCCAGCAGCTCTTCCGGGACTAGGCTTGGTGAGCAGTTCTTC. It is translated as CASSSSGTRLGEQFF. Looking up the rest from reference TRBV5-1 and TRBJ2-1 gives the full variable domain: KAGVTQTPRYLIKTRGQQVTLSCSPISGHRSVSWYQQTPGQGLQFLFEYFSETQRNKGNFPGRFSGRQFSNSRSEMNVSTLELGDSALYLCASSSSGTRLGEQFFGPGTRLTVL.

The chain couples TRBV9 to TRBJ1-4, with TRBD1 as a possible D gene (6 bases). V dropped 5 bases and J dropped 3 bases, with 11 bases sitting between them. This CDR3 is built from 14 residues. In germline, CDR1 is SGDLS, CDR2 YYNGEE. The CDR3 DNA sequence: TGTGCCAGCAGGCCAGGGGCTTCTAATGAAAAACTGTTTTTT. Translated: CASRPGASNEKLFF.

This chain connects TRBV9 to TRBJ2-2; 7 nucleotides line up with TRBD1. The germline V gene encodes CDR1 SGDLS and CDR2 YYNGEE. Trimming at V came to 6 bases and at J to 2 bases, leaving 4 bases not matched to a gene. This CDR3 spans 14 amino acids. In nucleotides, the CDR3 is TGTGCCAGCAACCGGGACAGAAACACCGGGGAGCTGTTTTTT. It encodes CASNRDRNTGELFF.

V is TRBV5-1 and J is TRBJ1-1; D gene uncertain. Between the trimmed V and J ends, which lost 0 bases and 5 bases, there was a span of 8 bases. Per the germline V gene, CDR1 is SGHRS and CDR2 is YFSETQ. CDR3 length: 13 amino acids. Written as DNA, the CDR3 is TGCGCCAGCAGCTTGGACGTGGGGACTGAAGCTTTCTTT. Amino acid sequence: CASSLDVGTEAFF.

This sequence joins TRBV4-1 and TRBJ1-3, with D maybe TRBD1 (6 bases). The CDR3 loop spans 18 amino acids. Germline V CDR1 and CDR2: MGHRA, YSYEKL. The V end was cut by 2 bases, the J end by 4 bases, with 21 bases between. The CDR3 region is CASSQPKGHRAGGNTIYF. In nucleotides, the CDR3 is TGCGCCAGCAGCCAACCCAAGGGCCACAGGGCGGGAGGAAACACCATATATTTT.

The J gene is TRBJ2-1, the V gene TRBV4-1; D is perhaps TRBD1 or TRBD2 (5 bases each). This CDR3 has 18 residues. V lost 4 bases and J 4 bases, leaving 23 bases between the germline ends. CDR1 is MGHRA and CDR2 is YSYEKL in the germline V gene. CDR3 protein: CASSPMMGVGQIYNEQFF. For the CDR3, the DNA is TGCGCCAGCAGCCCCATGATGGGGGTTGGGCAGATTTACAATGAGCAGTTCTTC.

The chain links TRBV7-2 to TRBJ1-2; 10 bases map to TRBD1. The CDR3 runs 16 residues. Germline V lookup: CDR1 SGHTA, CDR2 FQGNSA. Trimming took 5 bases from V and 1 from J; bases not matched to a gene: 7. This chain's CDR3 is CASSTGQGLFNYGYTF. CDR3 nucleotides: TGTGCCAGCAGCACGGGACAGGGGCTTTTTAACTATGGCTACACCTTC. Looking up the rest from reference TRBV7-2 and TRBJ1-2 gives the full variable domain: GAGVSQSPSNKVTEKGKDVELRCDPISGHTALYWYRQSLGQGLEFLIYFQGNSAPDKSGLPSDRFSAERTGGSVSTLTIQRTQQEDSAVYLCASSTGQGLFNYGYTFGSGTRLTVV.

CDR3 sequence: CASSPGTDNYGYTF. As DNA, the CDR3 is TGCGCCAGCAGCCCGGGGACGGATAACTATGGCTACACCTTC. The V and J genes are TRBV5-1 and TRBJ1-2; a weak D match, TRBD1 (5 bases). The germline V gene encodes CDR1 SGHRS and CDR2 YFSETQ. This CDR3 spans 14 amino acids. Between the trimmed V and J ends, which lost 4 bases and 1 base, there was a span of 11 bases.

V is TRBV18 and J is TRBJ1-1; no reliable D call. Trimming left V 1 base short and J 3 bases short, with 15 bases between. Germline CDR1 KGHSH, CDR2 LQKENI. This CDR3 spans 16 amino acids. DNA for the CDR3: TGTGCCAGCTCACCACGAATCACTAGGGAACACACTGAAGCTTTCTTT. Translated, it gives CASSPRITREHTEAFF.

The chain joins TRBV7-6 to TRBJ2-5; 15 bases are shared with TRBD2. Germline CDR1 is SGHVS and CDR2 is FNYEAQ. This CDR3 is 17 amino acids long. J lost 5 bases, V lost 1 base, and 5 bases had no gene match. This CDR3 is CASSLGTSGGVWETQYF. The CDR3 DNA reads TGTGCCAGCAGCTTAGGGACTAGCGGGGGGGTTTGGGAGACCCAGTACTTC.

The chain is built from TRBV7-2 and TRBJ2-5; 11 bases align to TRBD2. V shed 2 bases and J 0 bases; nucleotides not matched to a gene: 5. CDR1 and CDR2 from the germline V gene are SGHTA and FQGNSA. The CDR3 is 17 residues long. Here the CDR3 reads CASSLNSGGEYQETQYF. The CDR3 nucleotides read TGTGCCAGCAGCTTAAATAGCGGGGGGGAGTACCAAGAGACCCAGTACTTC.

This clone was recorded once. The chain uses TRBV7-9 and TRBJ2-5; TRBD2 agrees at 8 bases. The junction had 14 bases not matched to a gene; V was cut back by 7 bases and J by 7 bases. CDR1 is SEHNR, CDR2 FQNEAQ, per germline (reference sequence). The CDR3 sequence is 15 residues long. In nucleotides, the CDR3 is TGTGCCAGCACCCCAGCGGGGGCCCGTAGTTCGACCCAGTACTTC. This gives the protein CASTPAGARSSTQYF.

The rearrangement joins TRBV2 to TRBJ1-6; tentatively, D is TRBD1 (6 bases). From germline, CDR1 is SNHLY and CDR2 FYNNEI. This CDR3 spans 15 amino acids. V was trimmed by 5 bases and J by 10 bases, leaving 18 bases between them. CDR3 DNA: TGTGCCAGCAGTTTAACAGGGTGGTCCGAGTCACCCCTCCACTTT. Encoded protein: CASSLTGWSESPLHF.

CDR3 nucleotides: TGCGCCAGCAGCCAAGATTTCGGGGTTAATCAGCCCCAGCATTTT. It yields the protein CASSQDFGVNQPQHF. The chain combines TRBV4-3 with TRBJ1-5; D call uncertain. The CDR3 is 15 residues long. Per the germline V gene, CDR1 is LGHNA and CDR2 is YSLEER. V gave up 0 bases and J gave up 4 bases, with 10 bases separating them.

This chain joins TRBV29-1 and TRBJ2-5; 10 bases agree with TRBD1. Germline loops: CDR1 SQVTM, CDR2 ANQGSEA. Unmatched junction bases numbered 2, after V lost 6 bases and J lost 4 bases. This CDR3 is built from 12 residues. CDR3 nucleotides: TGCAGCGTGGGACAGGGGATAGAGACCCAGTACTTC. Translating gives CSVGQGIETQYF.

V usage is TRBV7-9 and J usage is TRBJ2-3; TRBD2 matches at 16 bases. The V gene's germline CDR1 is SEHNR and CDR2 FQNEAQ (reference sequence). V was pared by 11 bases and J by 3 bases, with 5 bases of the junction left unmatched. CDR3 length equals 15 residues. The CDR3 DNA sequence: TGTGCCGGGACTAGCGGGGGGGCCGGAACAGATACGCAGTATTTT. Protein sequence: CAGTSGGAGTDTQYF.

The V gene is TRBV28, the J gene TRBJ1-1, with TRBD1 matching over 11 bases. V lost 5 bases to trimming and J lost 5 bases; unmatched junction nucleotides: 7. This CDR3 contains 15 residues. Germline V gene sequence: CDR1 MDHEN, CDR2 SYDVKM. CDR3 residues: CASSIRTGGLTEAFF. For the CDR3, the DNA is TGTGCCAGCAGTATCAGGACAGGGGGCTTAACTGAAGCTTTCTTT.